Listed here is a single T cell receptor beta chain. Germline trimming cut 6 bases from V and 5 bases from J; bases unmatched to any gene: 8. Per germline, CDR1 MDHEN and CDR2 SYDVKM. This CDR3 is built from 14 residues. The source of the sample is a study of cytomegalovirus exposure and HLA in healthy donors. Vbeta (60) and Jbeta (13) primers were used in the PCR. TCRdb keeps only in-frame clones here, not all; method: immunoSEQ multiplex PCR. The sample lists about 190,000 clones; 60% to 85% were seen once. Sequenced sample: PBMCs. The chain combines TRBV28 with TRBJ2-5; 8 nucleotides line up with TRBD1. The receptor was derived from a woman aged 18-29 years in good health and CMV-seronegative. CDR3 nucleotide sequence: TGTGCCAGCAGAGAGGAGCAGGGGGCGGAGACCCAGTACTTC. Amino acid sequence: CASREEQGAETQYF.